The T cell receptor beta chain described here comes from a study of blood T cell repertoires in COVID-19. Looking at the study overall: Samples representing acute and convalescent COVID-19 were sourced from the United States, Italy and Spain. T cells, B-cell-depleted T cells, or PBMCs supplied cDNA or gDNA.

This clone was seen only a few times. V was pared by 3 bases and J by 4 bases, with 17 bases of the junction left unmatched. The CDR3 is made up of 19 amino acids. Germline CDR1 MGHRA, CDR2 YSYEKL. Original processing notes: Amplification with reference gene primers provided the estimates of nucleated cell counts. Generated by immunoSEQ multiplex PCR, the TCRdb table keeps only in-frame clones and is missing some. The V and J calls and clone size are taken from that table; D and trimming were inferred from the DNA. The data contain around 260,000 clones, approximately 81% of them seen just once; the ten biggest clones take up approximately 4%.

The chain combines TRBV4-1 with TRBJ2-3; 9 positions agree with TRBD2. This TCR was recovered from a man aged 55 to 70 with acute or convalescent COVID-19. What was sequenced was peripheral blood. The DNA for the CDR3 is TGCGCCAGCAGCCAGTCCCCAGGATCTAGCGGGATGTTTGCAGATACGCAGTATTTT. Amino acid sequence: CASSQSPGSSGMFADTQYF.